This T cell receptor beta chain was sequenced during a study of cytomegalovirus exposure and HLA in healthy donors. 60 Vbeta and 13 Jbeta primers were used in PCR. Libraries were prepared by immunoSEQ multiplex PCR; TCRdb keeps only in-frame clonotypes and omits some of them. Of 100,000 to 140,000 clones in the sample, around three quarters were seen once. Comment on this clone: What it binds is not known.

Germline V gene lookup returns CDR1 SGHRS and CDR2 YFSETQ. The trim removed 4 bases at V and 4 bases at J, leaving 8 bases unmatched. This CDR3 has 15 amino acids. The study's findings and limits: It was likely that a cluster of highly shared sequence variants was a sequencing artifact.

This chain connects TRBV5-1 to TRBJ2-1, with 7 bases that match TRBD1. What was sequenced was PBMCs. This TCR came from a male donor in good health and CMV-seronegative. The CDR3 protein is CASSGRGFEYNEQFF. CDR3 in DNA: TGCGCCAGCAGCGGCAGGGGGTTCGAGTACAATGAGCAGTTCTTC.